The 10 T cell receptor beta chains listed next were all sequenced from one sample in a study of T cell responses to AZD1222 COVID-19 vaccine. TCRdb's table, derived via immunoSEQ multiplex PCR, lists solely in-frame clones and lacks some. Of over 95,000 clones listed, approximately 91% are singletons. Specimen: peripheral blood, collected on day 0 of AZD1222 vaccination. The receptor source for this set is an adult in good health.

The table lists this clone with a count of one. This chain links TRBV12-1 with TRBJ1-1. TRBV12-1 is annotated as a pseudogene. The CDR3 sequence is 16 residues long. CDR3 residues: CASSAEFGRLNTEAFF. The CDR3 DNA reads TGTGCCAGCAGCGCCGAATTCGGACGTTTGAACACTGAAGCTTTCTTT.

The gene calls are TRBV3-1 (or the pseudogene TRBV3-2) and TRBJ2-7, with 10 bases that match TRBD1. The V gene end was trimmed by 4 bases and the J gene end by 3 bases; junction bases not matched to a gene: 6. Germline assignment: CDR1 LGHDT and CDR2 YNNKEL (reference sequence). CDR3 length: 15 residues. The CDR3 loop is CASSRSGTGDYEQYF. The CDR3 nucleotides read TGTGCCAGCAGCCGTTCCGGGACAGGGGACTACGAGCAGTACTTC.

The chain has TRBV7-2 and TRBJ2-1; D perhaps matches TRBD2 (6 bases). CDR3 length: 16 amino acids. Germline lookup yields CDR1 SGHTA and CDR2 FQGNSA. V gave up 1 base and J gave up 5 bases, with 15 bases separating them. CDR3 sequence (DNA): TGTGCCAGCAGCTTAGTGAGCGGGCGAACAAACAATGAGCAGTTCTTC. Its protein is CASSLVSGRTNNEQFF.

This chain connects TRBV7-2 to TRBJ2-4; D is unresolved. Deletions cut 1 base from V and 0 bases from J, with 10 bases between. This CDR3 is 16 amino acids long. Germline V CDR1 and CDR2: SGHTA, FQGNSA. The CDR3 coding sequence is TGTGCCAGCAGCTTAGGGGCGGACCTAGCCAAAAACATTCAGTACTTC. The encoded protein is CASSLGADLAKNIQYF.

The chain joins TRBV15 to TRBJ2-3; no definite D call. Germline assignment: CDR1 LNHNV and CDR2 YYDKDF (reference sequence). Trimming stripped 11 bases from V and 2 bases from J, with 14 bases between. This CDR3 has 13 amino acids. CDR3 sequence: CACRAQSTDTQYF. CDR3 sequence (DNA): TGTGCCTGCCGGGCCCAATCCACAGATACGCAGTATTTT.

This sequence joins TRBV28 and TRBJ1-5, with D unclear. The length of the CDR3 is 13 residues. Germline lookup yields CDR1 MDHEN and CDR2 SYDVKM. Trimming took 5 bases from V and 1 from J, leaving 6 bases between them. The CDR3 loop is CASSPGSNQPQHF. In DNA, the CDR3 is TGTGCCAGCAGTCCCGGGAGCAATCAGCCCCAGCATTTT.

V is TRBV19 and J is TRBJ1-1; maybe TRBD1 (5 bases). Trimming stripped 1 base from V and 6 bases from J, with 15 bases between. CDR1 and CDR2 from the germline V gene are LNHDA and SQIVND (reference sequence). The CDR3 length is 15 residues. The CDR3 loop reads CASSIGEWRGSEAFF. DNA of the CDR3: TGTGCCAGTAGTATAGGGGAGTGGAGGGGATCTGAAGCTTTCTTT.

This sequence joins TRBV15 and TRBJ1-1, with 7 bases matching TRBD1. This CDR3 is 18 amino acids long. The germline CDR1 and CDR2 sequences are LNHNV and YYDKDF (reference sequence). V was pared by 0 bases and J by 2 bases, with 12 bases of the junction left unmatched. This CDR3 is CATSREGIGGAGNTEAFF. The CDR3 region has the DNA TGTGCCACCAGCAGAGAAGGAATAGGGGGCGCTGGTAACACTGAAGCTTTCTTT.

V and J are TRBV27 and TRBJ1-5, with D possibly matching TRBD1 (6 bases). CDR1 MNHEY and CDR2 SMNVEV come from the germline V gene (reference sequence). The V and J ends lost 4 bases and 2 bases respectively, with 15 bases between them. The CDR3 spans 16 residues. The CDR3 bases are TGTGCCAGCAGTTCAAGACAGACAGGTGGCAATCAGCCCCAGCATTTT. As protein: CASSSRQTGGNQPQHF.

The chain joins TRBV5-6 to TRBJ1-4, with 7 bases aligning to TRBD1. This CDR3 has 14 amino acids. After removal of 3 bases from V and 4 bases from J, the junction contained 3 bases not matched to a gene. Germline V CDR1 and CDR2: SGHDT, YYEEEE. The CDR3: CASSSGQLNEKLFF. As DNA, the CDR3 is TGTGCCAGCAGCTCGGGACAGCTTAATGAAAAACTGTTTTTT.